This T cell receptor (beta chain) emerged from a study of blood T cells in healthy people across ages. In the study overall: Per two T cells, template switching captured roughly one barcoded beta molecule. General observations from the study: Both higher diversity and more naive CD4+ cells marked long-lived donors when set against aged donors.

Combining a sample-barcoded 5' primer with a J-beta primer mix, a second PCR ran for roughly 7 to 12 cycles. A 12-random-nucleotide template-switch adaptor tagged each cDNA molecule. TCRdb reprocessed the 5' RACE reads via MiXCR and lists one record per CDR3 protein. The repertoire consists of 730,000 or so distinct CDR3 sequences, with 40% to 45% occurring once and the leading ten covering 25% to 30%. V lost 4 bases and J 1 base, leaving 11 bases between the germline ends. Germline loops: CDR1 SGHTA, CDR2 FQGNSA. This CDR3 is 15 amino acids long. No fewer than 5 micrograms of total RNA were isolated from every sample. A remark on this clonotype: What it binds is unknown.

Sequenced: blood. The origin of this receptor is a man at least 80 years old in good health. V is TRBV7-2 and J is TRBJ1-5, with D possibly TRBD1 on 5 matching bases. CDR3 protein: CASSSGTHSNQPQHF. In DNA, the CDR3 is TGTGCCAGCAGCTCCGGGACCCACAGCAATCAGCCCCAGCATTTT.